The 23 T cell receptor beta chains below come from one sample, sequenced in a study of stem cell transplantation in POMP-related autoinflammatory disease. Study findings and constraints: Across all analyzed T-cell subsets, patients with PRAID tended toward reduced diversity and increased clonality. Fewer unique TRB V-J gene pairings were identified in patients with PRAID.

These receptors' targets are unknown. Some clones are missing from TCRdb's copy, which holds only in-frame ones; the method was immunoSEQ multiplex PCR. In the table there are some 8,300 clones, approximately 90% of which are singletons. Sequenced here: CD8+ T cells from PBMCs, sampled before stem cell transplantation. These receptors were taken from a human donor with POMP-related autoinflammation and immune dysregulation (PRAID).

This rearrangement joins TRBV5-1 to TRBJ2-5; D remains unclear. V was shortened by 4 bases and J by 0 bases, with 10 bases between the two germline ends. This CDR3 is built from 14 residues. Per the germline V gene, CDR1 is SGHRS and CDR2 is YFSETQ. CDR3 loop: CASSAYLYQETQYF. The CDR3 DNA reads TGCGCCAGCAGCGCCTACCTGTACCAAGAGACCCAGTACTTC.

V gene TRBV29-1 combines with J gene TRBJ2-3; the D gene is possibly TRBD1 (5 bases). Trimming took 6 bases from V and 2 from J, leaving 9 bases between them. Germline V lookup: CDR1 SQVTM, CDR2 ANQGSEA. The CDR3 runs to 12 residues. CDR3 protein: CSVRGITDTQYF. The CDR3 nucleotides are TGCAGCGTAAGGGGCATCACAGATACGCAGTATTTT.

The V call is TRBV27, the J call TRBJ2-1, with D possibly being TRBD1 (5 bases). The germline V gene encodes CDR1 MNHEY and CDR2 SMNVEV (reference sequence). V lost 5 bases, J lost 7 bases, and 12 bases lay in between. The CDR3 runs to 13 residues. The CDR3 DNA reads TGTGCCAGCAGTCCATGGGGCGGAAATGAGCAGTTCTTC. Amino acids: CASSPWGGNEQFF.

This chain links TRBV6-5 with TRBJ2-1; D is unresolved. Germline assignment: CDR1 MNHEY and CDR2 SVGAGI. The length of the CDR3 is 13 residues. V lost 0 bases to trimming and J lost 7 bases, with 7 bases between them. CDR3 sequence reads: CASSYSTGNEQFF. As DNA, the CDR3 is TGTGCCAGCAGTTACTCAACCGGTAATGAGCAGTTCTTC.

The chain has TRBV4-1 and TRBJ2-1, with 10 bases lining up with TRBD2. The V and J ends lost 4 bases and 6 bases, in that order; junction bases with no gene match: 6. Germline values: CDR1 MGHRA, CDR2 YSYEKL. CDR3 length equals 15 residues. For the CDR3, the DNA is TGCGCCAGCAGCCCCTTGCTAGCGGGGGCCAATGAGCAGTTCTTC. The encoded protein is CASSPLLAGANEQFF.

The chain combines TRBV27 with TRBJ2-1; 7 bases line up with TRBD1. Germline V lookup: CDR1 MNHEY, CDR2 SMNVEV (reference sequence). The CDR3 totals 14 residues. The trim removed 5 bases at V and 7 bases at J, leaving 8 bases unmatched. The CDR3 reads CASSPGQRLNEQFF. The CDR3 region has the DNA TGTGCCAGCAGTCCGGGACAGAGGTTAAATGAGCAGTTCTTC.

The genes are TRBV13 and TRBJ2-7, with 10 bases that match TRBD1. V lost 4 bases, J lost 4 bases, and 4 bases stayed unmatched. The CDR3 runs to 14 residues. The V gene's germline CDR1 is PRHDT and CDR2 FYEKMQ (reference sequence). The CDR3 bases are TGTGCCAGCAGCTCGACAGGGGGCAGGTACGAGCAGTACTTC. This gives the protein CASSSTGGRYEQYF.

V usage is TRBV19 and J usage is TRBJ1-1, with D perhaps matching TRBD1 (5 bases). V was cut by 1 base and J by 0 bases, with 18 bases left in between. The length of the CDR3 is 18 residues. Per the germline V gene, CDR1 is LNHDA and CDR2 is SQIVND (reference sequence). Here the CDR3 reads CASSIGGAGRGMNTEAFF. CDR3 nucleotide sequence: TGTGCCAGTAGTATAGGTGGCGCAGGGAGAGGGATGAACACTGAAGCTTTCTTT.

This clone has just one count. V gene TRBV6-5 combines with J gene TRBJ2-7; the match to TRBD1 covers 10 bases. The ends lost 2 bases at V and 3 bases at J; junction bases unmatched: 1. Germline assignment: CDR1 MNHEY and CDR2 SVGAGI. CDR3 length: 14 amino acids. CDR3 in DNA: TGTGCCAGCAGTTACAGGACAGGGGGCTACGAGCAGTACTTC. This encodes CASSYRTGGYEQYF.

V and J are TRBV4-1 and TRBJ2-2, with a tentative D call TRBD2 (5 bases). The V and J ends lost 1 base and 4 bases respectively, with 10 bases between them. The CDR3 contains 15 residues. The V gene's germline CDR1 is MGHRA and CDR2 YSYEKL. The CDR3 here is CASSQAGSPTGELFF. DNA of the CDR3: TGCGCCAGCAGCCAAGCGGGGTCACCCACCGGGGAGCTGTTTTTT.

V is TRBV5-5 and J is TRBJ1-3, with a possible D match to TRBD1 (5 bases). The CDR3 is 16 amino acids. CDR1 and CDR2 (germline): SGHKS, YYEKEE (reference sequence). V lost 4 bases to trimming and J lost 4 bases, with 18 bases between them. The CDR3 DNA sequence: TGTGCCAGCAGCCTTTCGGGGGGAAGAGGAGGAAACACCATATATTTT. Its protein is CASSLSGGRGGNTIYF. Based on the CDR3 plus reference TRBV5-5 and TRBJ1-3, the full variable domain is DAGVTQSPTHLIKTRGQQVTLRCSPISGHKSVSWYQQVLGQGPQFIFQYYEKEERGRGNFPDRFSARQFPNYSSELNVNALLLGDSALYLCASSLSGGRGGNTIYFGEGSWLTVV.

The chain recombines TRBV5-3 with TRBJ2-3, with D possibly called TRBD1 or TRBD2 (5 bases each). TRBV5-3 is an open reading frame, and its role is uncertain. The CDR3 spans 17 residues. V shed 0 bases and J shed 3 bases, with 17 bases lying between them. The CDR3: CARSLGETGGRTDTQYF. Written as DNA, the CDR3 is TGTGCCAGAAGCTTGGGAGAAACTGGGGGTAGGACAGATACGCAGTATTTT.

The chain employs TRBV4-1 and TRBJ2-1, with D perhaps TRBD1 (6 bases). Germline V gene lookup returns CDR1 MGHRA and CDR2 YSYEKL. The V end lost 4 bases, the J end lost 6 bases, and 16 bases lay between the germline ends. The CDR3 runs 15 residues. CDR3 region: CASSPGHPPFNEQFF. CDR3 coding DNA: TGCGCCAGCAGCCCGGGACACCCGCCCTTCAATGAGCAGTTCTTC.

The CDR3 loop is CASSSSPGQGPYEQYF. CDR3 bases: TGTGCCAGCAGCTCTTCTCCGGGACAGGGCCCCTACGAGCAGTACTTC. The chain employs TRBV13 and TRBJ2-7; 9 bases line up with TRBD1. The CDR3 totals 16 residues. Germline-derived CDR1 and CDR2 are PRHDT and FYEKMQ (reference sequence). V lost 4 bases and J lost 2; bases outside the gene matches: 9.

This chain links TRBV7-9 with TRBJ2-7; a possible D gene is TRBD1 (5 bases). Trimming took off 5 bases at V and 3 bases at J, with 17 bases between the two ends. The CDR3 length is 15 residues. CDR1 is SEHNR and CDR2 is FQNEAQ in the germline V gene (reference sequence). CDR3 nucleotide sequence: TGTGCCAGCAGCCCGTATCCCAGGGCTGGCTACGAGCAGTACTTC. Translation: CASSPYPRAGYEQYF. Using reference TRBV7-9 and TRBJ2-7 for the parts outside the CDR3, the full variable domain is DTGVSQNPRHKITKRGQNVTFRCDPISEHNRLYWYRQTLGQGPEFLTYFQNEAQLEKSRLLSDRFSAERPKGSFSTLEIQRTEQGDSAMYLCASSPYPRAGYEQYFGPGTRLTVT.

With regard to this clone: The sample holds other DNA sequences that translate to the same CDR3. The CDR3 DNA is TGTGCCAGCAGCTTAGATGGGGCCTTGACTGAAGCTTTCTTT. This translates into CASSLDGALTEAFF. V gene TRBV7-9 combines with J gene TRBJ1-1; a weak D match, TRBD1 (5 bases). With 1 base removed from V and 5 bases from J, the gap between germline ends came to 11 bases. The CDR3 sequence is 14 residues long. Germline lookup yields CDR1 SEHNR and CDR2 FQNEAQ (reference sequence).

This clone came up once. It is likely a read error, because the conserved phenylalanine at the end of the CDR3 is missing. No DNA is shown, since the ends of the CDR3 on it are uncertain; the CDR3 is the one TCRdb lists. CDR3 amino acids: CASSLAIGGLPT. The chain couples TRBV7-9 to TRBJ1-1. The CDR3 numbers 12 amino acids, ends counted. Looked up from germline, CDR1 is SEHNR and CDR2 is FQNEAQ (reference sequence).

This clone showed up just a few times. The gene calls are TRBV4-1 and TRBJ1-1; 8 nucleotides align to TRBD1. In germline, CDR1 is MGHRA, CDR2 YSYEKL. V shed 4 bases, J shed 7 bases, and the junction held 11 bases outside the gene matches. The CDR3 runs 15 residues. The CDR3 sequence: CASSPLWDRRIEAFF. The CDR3 DNA reads as TGCGCCAGCAGCCCCTTGTGGGACAGGAGGATTGAAGCTTTCTTT.

The V call is TRBV7-6, the J call TRBJ2-7; D possibly matches TRBD1 or TRBD2 (6 bases each). There are 14 residues in the CDR3. V was shortened by 1 base and J by 6 bases, with 13 bases between the two germline ends. Germline loops: CDR1 SGHVS, CDR2 FNYEAQ. The CDR3 sequence is CASSLGGGLSEQYF. CDR3 nucleotides: TGTGCCAGCAGCTTAGGTGGGGGGCTAAGCGAGCAGTACTTC.

This rearrangement joins TRBV7-9 to TRBJ2-7, with 12 bases fitting TRBD2. CDR1 and CDR2 (germline): SEHNR, FQNEAQ (reference sequence). J gave up 4 bases and V 5 bases, and 9 bases lay outside the gene matches. CDR3 length: 16 residues. The CDR3 coding sequence is TGTGCCAGCAGCCCGTCTAGCGGGAGGGCCTCGTACGAGCAGTACTTC. Encoded protein: CASSPSSGRASYEQYF.

CDR3 region: CASSLVGYNEQFF. In DNA form, the CDR3 reads TGTGCCAGCAGCTTAGTCGGGTACAATGAGCAGTTCTTC. This rearrangement joins TRBV7-6 to TRBJ2-1; no clear D. Germline V gene lookup returns CDR1 SGHVS and CDR2 FNYEAQ. The CDR3 has 13 residues. V was trimmed by 1 base and J by 4 bases, leaving 5 bases between them.

This chain connects TRBV28 to TRBJ2-3; no clear D. Looked up from germline, CDR1 is MDHEN and CDR2 is SYDVKM. The CDR3 has 13 amino acids. Trimming removed 3 bases at V and 2 bases at J, with 6 bases between. This CDR3 reads CASSFRLTDTQYF. The CDR3 DNA reads TGTGCCAGCAGTTTTAGGCTCACAGATACGCAGTATTTT.

A word on this clone: An end of the junction does not agree with germline; a read error may underlie this. The J gene is TRBJ2-7, the V gene TRBV19, with 8 bases that match TRBD1. Germline CDR1 is LNHDA and CDR2 is SQIVND (reference sequence). The CDR3 length is 15 residues. The CDR3 loop is CASSTYGTGSHEQYF. In nucleotides, the CDR3 is TGTGCCAGTAGTACGTACGGGACAGGCTCCCACGAGCAGTACTTC.